This T cell receptor (beta chain) appears in the sequencing data of a study of spatial heterogeneity in lung cancer. Study context: Counts of TCR transcripts in tumor regions correlated strongly with a T cell module score (derived from matched bulk RNA-seq).

Comment on this clonotype: Its target is unknown.

Germline V lookup: CDR1 SGHTA, CDR2 FQGNSA. V was pared by 4 bases and J by 9 bases, with 10 bases of the junction left unmatched. This CDR3 spans 16 amino acids. Points from the study as a whole: Higher tumor mutation counts went along with higher counts of expanded intratumoral alpha and beta TCRs.

The time point denotes: sample taken at primary tumor resection. Samples were donated by 72 untreated early-stage non-small cell lung cancer patients. Whole RNA from tumor, nontumor lung or frozen PBMC was sequenced unsorted. Unique molecular identifiers tagged every individual TCR cDNA molecule. A single record per CDR3 protein comes from TCRdb applying MiXCR to the 5' RACE reads. The sample consists of 20,000 to 25,000 distinct CDR3 sequences, 2.8% of them appearing once. The V and J genes are TRBV7-2 and TRBJ2-3; 13 bases fit TRBD2. The sample was lung tumor tissue, taken at surgery. The origin of this receptor is a male donor with early-stage non-small cell lung cancer. CDR3 amino acids: CASSSLGLAGLGTQYF. CDR3 sequence (DNA): TGTGCCAGCAGCTCCCTGGGACTAGCGGGATTGGGCACGCAGTATTTT. The variable domain in full, with the rest retrieved from reference TRBV7-2 and TRBJ2-3, is GAGVSQSPSNKVTEKGKDVELRCDPISGHTALYWYRQSLGQGLEFLIYFQGNSAPDKSGLPSDRFSAERTGGSVSTLTIQRTQQEDSAVYLCASSSLGLAGLGTQYFGPGTRLTVL.